One sample yielded the 14 T cell receptor beta chains listed below, sequenced in a study of T cell responses to AZD1222 COVID-19 vaccine. Clones were read by immunoSEQ multiplex PCR, and TCRdb kept only the in-frame ones, dropping some. Of 120,000 or so clones in the sample, 88% were seen once. The specimen comprised peripheral blood, sampled on day 0 of AZD1222 vaccination. The receptors were gathered from an adult in good health.

The chain is built from TRBV5-6 and TRBJ1-5, with a tentative D call TRBD1 (6 bases). V was clipped by 0 bases and J by 3 bases, with 7 bases between them. CDR1 and CDR2 (germline): SGHDT, YYEEEE. The length of the CDR3 is 14 residues. CDR3 DNA sequence: TGTGCCAGCAGCTTGGGACAGGTCAATCAGCCCCAGCATTTT. Translated, it gives CASSLGQVNQPQHF.

The V gene is TRBV7-8, the J gene TRBJ2-5; the match to TRBD1 covers 8 bases. The CDR3 runs to 14 residues. Unmatched junction bases numbered 4, after V lost 2 bases and J lost 5 bases. The germline gives CDR1 SGHVS, CDR2 FQNEAQ. The CDR3 DNA reads TGTGCCAGCAGCTTAATCCAGGGGGCGGAGACCCAGTACTTC. This gives the protein CASSLIQGAETQYF. Combining the CDR3 with reference TRBV7-8 and TRBJ2-5 gives the whole variable domain GAGVSQSPRYKVAKRGQDVALRCDPISGHVSLFWYQQALGQGPEFLTYFQNEAQLDKSGLPSDRFFAERPEGSVSTLKIQRTQQEDSAVYLCASSLIQGAETQYFGPGTRLLVL.

The CDR3 DNA sequence: TGTGCCTGGAGTGCAGGACAGGGCTCCTACGAGCAGTACTTC. Translating it yields CAWSAGQGSYEQYF. The V and J genes are TRBV30 and TRBJ2-7; 8 nucleotides line up with TRBD1. The CDR3 has 14 residues. V shed 1 base and J 0 bases; nucleotides not matched to a gene: 2. Germline lookup yields CDR1 GTSNPN and CDR2 SVGIG (reference sequence).

The sample holds a few counts of this clone. This chain links TRBV7-2 with TRBJ1-1; maybe TRBD1 (6 bases). The CDR3 totals 12 residues. With 5 bases removed from V and 10 bases from J, the gap between germline ends came to 14 bases. Germline V gives CDR1 SGHTA, CDR2 FQGNSA. The CDR3, as DNA: TGTGCCAGCAGCCACTTACAGGGTTCAGCTTTCTTT. Translated: CASSHLQGSAFF.

The chain has TRBV7-2 and TRBJ2-7; D is undetermined. Trimming stripped 5 bases from V and 2 bases from J, with 10 bases between. Germline V gene lookup returns CDR1 SGHTA and CDR2 FQGNSA. This CDR3 has 13 amino acids. Here the CDR3 reads CASSPPTPYEQYF. The CDR3 DNA reads TGTGCCAGCAGCCCCCCGACGCCCTACGAGCAGTACTTC.

This chain uses TRBV28 with TRBJ2-1; 11 positions agree with TRBD2. In germline, CDR1 is MDHEN, CDR2 SYDVKM. Trimming removed 6 bases from V and 4 bases from J; junction bases left unmatched: 2. CDR3 length: 14 amino acids. CDR3 sequence reads: CASSTSGGYNEQFF. The CDR3 bases are TGTGCCAGCAGCACTAGCGGGGGTTACAATGAGCAGTTCTTC.

The chain uses TRBV28 and TRBJ1-2, with a tentative D call TRBD1 (5 bases). Germline CDR1 and CDR2: MDHEN and SYDVKM. The CDR3 has 15 residues. The ends were cut back, 3 bases at V and 3 bases at J, with 14 bases in the middle. In DNA form, the CDR3 reads TGTGCCAGCAGTTTCGCAGGGAACAACCACTATGGCTACACCTTC. Protein: CASSFAGNNHYGYTF.

This chain links TRBV28 with TRBJ2-5; tentative D call: TRBD1 (6 bases). V was clipped by 4 bases and J by 4 bases, with 16 bases between them. The germline CDR1 and CDR2 sequences are MDHEN and SYDVKM. The CDR3 has 15 residues. CDR3 nucleotide sequence: TGTGCCAGCAGTTCACCCACAGGGCCCCGAGAGACCCAGTACTTC. Amino acids: CASSSPTGPRETQYF.

This chain links TRBV6-5 with TRBJ2-7; D possibly corresponds to TRBD2 (5 bases). V lost 6 bases to trimming and J lost 5 bases, with 11 bases between them. Germline V gene data show CDR1 as MNHEY and CDR2 as SVGAGI. The length of the CDR3 is 12 residues. The CDR3 loop is CASSSGKDEQYF. In DNA, the CDR3 is TGTGCCAGCAGCTCCGGGAAAGACGAGCAGTACTTC.

The chain uses TRBV5-4 and TRBJ2-3, with TRBD2 identical over 8 bases. The CDR3 loop spans 16 amino acids. Looked up from germline, CDR1 is SGHNT and CDR2 is YYREEE (reference sequence). V shed 1 base and J 5 bases; nucleotides not matched to a gene: 9. For the CDR3, the DNA is TGTGCCAGCAGCTTGAGTAGCGGGATAGAAGGAGATACGCAGTATTTT. Translating it yields CASSLSSGIEGDTQYF.

This clone is a singleton in its sample. The chain is built from TRBV5-6 and TRBJ1-5; TRBD1 might be the D (5 bases). V lost 4 bases and J 6 bases, leaving 8 bases between the germline ends. This CDR3 region has 12 residues. Germline V gene lookup returns CDR1 SGHDT and CDR2 YYEEEE. DNA of the CDR3: TGTGCCAGCAGCGTAGGGGTTCAGCCCCAGCATTTT. The encoded protein is CASSVGVQPQHF.

The V and J genes are TRBV4-3 and TRBJ1-5; no firm D call. Germline V gene data show CDR1 as LGHNA and CDR2 as YSLEER. V lost 4 bases to trimming and J lost 0 bases, with 10 bases between them. The CDR3 extends over 15 amino acids. The CDR3 here is CASSRSSDSNQPQHF. Here the CDR3 DNA reads TGCGCCAGCAGCCGATCCTCGGATAGCAATCAGCCCCAGCATTTT.

CDR3 bases: TGTGCCAGCAGCCACCAAGCGGGGGCCTCCTACGAGCAGTACTTC. Translated: CASSHQAGASYEQYF. The rearrangement joins TRBV14 to TRBJ2-7; 8 bases line up with TRBD2. The CDR3 is made up of 15 amino acids. J was trimmed by 0 bases and V by 3 bases; bases with no gene match: 4. CDR1 is SGHDN and CDR2 is FVKESK in the germline V gene.

CDR3 nucleotides: TGTGCCAGCAGTGACACAGTGACCTATGGCTACACCTTC. As protein: CASSDTVTYGYTF. The V gene is TRBV6-2 or TRBV6-3, the J gene TRBJ1-2; no reliable D call. This CDR3 region has 13 residues. CDR1 is MNHEY, CDR2 SVGEGT, per germline. Trimming took off 5 bases at V and 4 bases at J, with 11 bases between the two ends.